Described below is a single T cell receptor beta chain sequence and its context. What this receptor recognizes is not known. No much larger clone is present one base from it, and per-base qualities are unavailable. The germline V gene specifies SGHVS as CDR1 and FQNEAQ as CDR2. The CDR3 runs 15 residues from the cysteine to the phenylalanine. Left in the record is the CDR3 DNA by itself, 45 bases read in frame from the first base. The junction shows trimming of 1 base on V and 0 bases on J, plus 7 bases between the germline ends. TCRdb lists the instrument as Illumina HiSeq 1500. TCRdb trimmed the raw reads at Q25, called clones with MiXCR and kept productive beta chains. Merged by CDR3 protein, the rows form single entries marked with the most common genes and DNA. This sample is represented by about 770,000 distinct CDR3 sequences; 29% of them were singletons. 13% of the sample rests with the top ten.

The treatment or condition label of this sample denotes: in vitro stimulation with specific CMV peptide epitopes to enrich CMV-specific T cells. The source of the sample is a study of T cell repertoires in cytomegalovirus infection (dated by TCRdb to between 2018 and 2021). In terms of the full investigation: Alongside well-studied HLA-B-restricted epitopes, the peptide stimulations were aimed at recently identified HLA-C-restricted CMV epitopes, whose presentation resists viral immunomodulation. Donor HLA type was relevant to the analysis, as public TCR beta signatures indicated carriage of CMV infection together with the matching HLA type. General findings and caveats noted by the study authors: In both this cohort and an independent approximately 370-donor cohort, the cumulative frequency of public TCR beta family members distinguished carriers of CMV infection plus the relevant HLA type. The ex vivo response was dominated by HLA-C-restricted CMV-specific TCR beta clonotypes, which also provided the single most frequent clonotype in two of eight donors.

The TCR originated in a human donor in good health (CMV status not recorded). Some clones in this sample may be carry-over from other donors' samples. The starting material was cultured CD8+ T cells from PBMCs, obtained from culture after CMV antigen stimulation. The V and J genes are TRBV7-8 and TRBJ1-3; the D gene is unclear. The CDR3 has the sequence CASSLVWSSGNTIYF. Read as DNA, the sequence is TGTGCCAGCAGCTTAGTGTGGAGCTCTGGAAACACCATATATTTT.